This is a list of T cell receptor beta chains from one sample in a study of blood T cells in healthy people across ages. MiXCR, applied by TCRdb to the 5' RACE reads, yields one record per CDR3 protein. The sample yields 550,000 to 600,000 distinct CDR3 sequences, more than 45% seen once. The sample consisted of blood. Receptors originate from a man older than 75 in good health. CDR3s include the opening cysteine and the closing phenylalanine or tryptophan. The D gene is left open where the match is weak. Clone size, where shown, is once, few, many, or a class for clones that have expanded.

DNA: TGCAGCTTTTCGGGACAGGGGTTTTACGAGCAGTACTTC; CDR3: CSFSGQGFYEQYF; V: TRBV29-1; size: many; D: TRBD1; J: TRBJ2-7
DNA: TGTGCCAGCAGTTATGGGACTAGCGGGAGCTCCTACGAGCAGTACTTC; CDR3: CASSYGTSGSSYEQYF; V: TRBV5-6; size: few; D: TRBD2; J: TRBJ2-7
DNA: TGTGCCAGCAGCCAAGAAGCCACAGGCATTCAGTACTTC; CDR3: CASSQEATGIQYF; V: TRBV3-1; size: few; D: -; J: TRBJ2-4
DNA: TGCAGTGCGACCATGGGGGGTATGGTCGACGAGCAGTACTTC; CDR3: CSATMGGMVDEQYF; V: TRBV20-1; size: -; D: -; J: TRBJ2-7
DNA: TGCAGTGCCCAAAGGGAAGGGCTTGGCAATCAGCCCCAGCATTTT; CDR3: CSAQREGLGNQPQHF; V: TRBV20-1; size: -; D: -; J: TRBJ1-5
DNA: TGTGCCAGCAGCTTAGCTGGGGCCAGCATAACGGCGAATGAGCAGTTCTTC; CDR3: CASSLAGASITANEQFF; V: TRBV11-3; size: -; D: -; J: TRBJ2-1
DNA: TGTGCCAGCTCACCTTGGACAGAACAAGAGACCCAGTACTTC; CDR3: CASSPWTEQETQYF; V: TRBV18; size: -; D: -; J: TRBJ2-5
DNA: TGCAGTGCTAGCTCCCGGTCGGCAGATGAAAAACTGTTTTTT; CDR3: CSASSRSADEKLFF; V: TRBV20-1; size: few; D: -; J: TRBJ1-4
DNA: TGTGCCAGCAGCCCAGAAGGGGCAGGGTCGCAGTATTTT; CDR3: CASSPEGAGSQYF; V: TRBV7-8; size: -; D: -; J: TRBJ2-3
DNA: TGTGCCAGCAGAGCTCCCGGGACTGCTTACTCCTATAATTCACCCCTCCACTTT; CDR3: CASRAPGTAYSYNSPLHF; V: TRBV6-2/TRBV6-3; size: few; D: -; J: TRBJ1-6
DNA: TGTGCCAGCAGACTGAAAGATACGCAGTATTTT; CDR3: CASRLKDTQYF; V: TRBV5-6; size: few; D: -; J: TRBJ2-3
DNA: TGTGCCAGCATTCGGGACGGATACACTGAAGCTTTCTTT; CDR3: CASIRDGYTEAFF; V: TRBV6-2/TRBV6-3; size: -; D: -; J: TRBJ1-1
DNA: TGTGCCAGCAGCTTGGGGAGTTCGGGAATTAATGAGCAGTTCTTC; CDR3: CASSLGSSGINEQFF; V: TRBV11-2; size: -; D: -; J: TRBJ2-1
DNA: TGTGCCAGCAGCTTATTTTACGGGACAGGGGCTAAAGAAACCTACGAGCAGTACTTC; CDR3: CASSLFYGTGAKETYEQYF; V: TRBV7-8; size: few; D: TRBD1; J: TRBJ2-7
DNA: TGTGCCAGCAGTCCCCCCGGGACAAGCACCGGGGAGCTGTTTTTT; CDR3: CASSPPGTSTGELFF; V: TRBV6-6; size: few; D: -; J: TRBJ2-2
DNA: TGTGCCAGCAGCTTAGTACAGCCCGAGCAGTACTTC; CDR3: CASSLVQPEQYF; V: TRBV7-2; size: -; D: -; J: TRBJ2-7
DNA: TGTGCCAGCAGTTACTCGCAGGGGGCTCACGAGCAGTACTTC; CDR3: CASSYSQGAHEQYF; V: TRBV6-6; size: many; D: TRBD1; J: TRBJ2-7
DNA: TGTGCCACCAGTGATACAGGACAGGGGGTCTCAGATACGCAGTATTTT; CDR3: CATSDTGQGVSDTQYF; V: TRBV24-1; size: few; D: TRBD1; J: TRBJ2-3
DNA: TGTGCCAGCAGCTTATCGGGACAGCTCTACGAGCAGTACTTC; CDR3: CASSLSGQLYEQYF; V: TRBV7-2; size: few; D: TRBD1; J: TRBJ2-7
DNA: TGTGCCAGCAGCCCCGCACGGTCCTACAATGAGCAGTTCTTC; CDR3: CASSPARSYNEQFF; V: TRBV7-9; size: few; D: -; J: TRBJ2-1
DNA: TGTGCCAGCAGTCCCCAAGGTGGGCAGGGAGGCACTGAAGCTTTCTTT; CDR3: CASSPQGGQGGTEAFF; V: TRBV7-3; size: -; D: -; J: TRBJ1-1
DNA: TGCAGCGTTGAAGATGGAGCGGGAGGGCGTGAGCAGTTCTTC; CDR3: CSVEDGAGGREQFF; V: TRBV29-1; size: -; D: TRBD2; J: TRBJ2-1
DNA: TGTGCCACGAGGACAGGGGCCGACGAGCAGTACTTC; CDR3: CATRTGADEQYF; V: TRBV2; size: -; D: TRBD1; J: TRBJ2-7
DNA: TGTGCCAGCAGTTACGACCGTCGGGGGAACAATGAGCAGTTCTTC; CDR3: CASSYDRRGNNEQFF; V: TRBV6-2/TRBV6-3; size: -; D: -; J: TRBJ2-1
DNA: TGTGCCAGCAGCTCAATCGACGGAAACTATGGCTACACCTTC; CDR3: CASSSIDGNYGYTF; V: TRBV9; size: few; D: -; J: TRBJ1-2
DNA: TGTGCCAGCAGCCAGACCGGGACTAGCGGAGAAAAAAGCTACGAGCAGTACTTC; CDR3: CASSQTGTSGEKSYEQYF; V: TRBV7-9; size: few; D: TRBD2; J: TRBJ2-7
DNA: TGTGCCAGCAGTTTTAGGAGCACTGAAGCTTTCTTT; CDR3: CASSFRSTEAFF; V: TRBV6-6; size: few; D: -; J: TRBJ1-1
DNA: TGTGCCAGCAGTTACATCGCTGAAGCTTTCTTT; CDR3: CASSYIAEAFF; V: TRBV6-6; size: many; D: -; J: TRBJ1-1
DNA: TGTGCCAGCAGTCAAACCGGGACAGGGAAATACTATGGCTACACCTTC; CDR3: CASSQTGTGKYYGYTF; V: TRBV25-1; size: few; D: TRBD1; J: TRBJ1-2
DNA: TGTGCCAGCAGTTTAGCGGGAGATGTAGATACGCAGTATTTT; CDR3: CASSLAGDVDTQYF; V: TRBV28; size: -; D: TRBD2; J: TRBJ2-3
DNA: TGTGCCAGCAGTTCACACAAAGGGGCCAAAAACATTCAGTACTTC; CDR3: CASSSHKGAKNIQYF; V: TRBV6-6; size: many; D: -; J: TRBJ2-4
DNA: TGTGCCAGCAGCTTGTGGGGGCGACAAAGCTCCTACGAGCAGTACTTC; CDR3: CASSLWGRQSSYEQYF; V: TRBV5-6; size: once; D: -; J: TRBJ2-7
DNA: TGTGCCAGCAGTTTGGTATGGACCACTGAAGCTTTCTTT; CDR3: CASSLVWTTEAFF; V: TRBV12-3/TRBV12-4; size: -; D: -; J: TRBJ1-1
DNA: TGTGCCAGCAGTCCCGTTGGGACTCGGGATGAGCAGTTCTTC; CDR3: CASSPVGTRDEQFF; V: TRBV6-2/TRBV6-3; size: few; D: -; J: TRBJ2-1
DNA: TGCAGTGCTAGGAGCCCGGCGGGGGTAGATGAGCAGTTCTTC; CDR3: CSARSPAGVDEQFF; V: TRBV20-1; size: -; D: TRBD2; J: TRBJ2-1
DNA: TGTGCCAGCAGTTTGGGGACAGGGATGTTTGGCTACACCTTC; CDR3: CASSLGTGMFGYTF; V: TRBV12-3/TRBV12-4; size: -; D: TRBD1; J: TRBJ1-2
DNA: TGTGCCAGCAGTGAAGGGTGGGCTAGCGGGGCTAGCTCCTACGAGCAGTACTTC; CDR3: CASSEGWASGASSYEQYF; V: TRBV6-1; size: -; D: TRBD2; J: TRBJ2-7
DNA: TGCGCCAGCAGCCGCGGGACTAGCGGAGCCTACGAGCAGTACTTC; CDR3: CASSRGTSGAYEQYF; V: TRBV4-3; size: many; D: TRBD2; J: TRBJ2-7
DNA: TGTGCCTGCCAAGACCGGAGGGGCGGGAGACCGCAGTTCTTC; CDR3: CACQDRRGGRPQFF; V: TRBV30; size: once; D: TRBD2; J: TRBJ2-1
DNA: TGCGCCAGCAGCTTGGTTCAAGGGAATGAGCAGTTCTTC; CDR3: CASSLVQGNEQFF; V: TRBV5-1; size: -; D: -; J: TRBJ2-1
DNA: TGCGCCAGCAGCCAAGCGGGAGTCGGGGCTGAAGAAGCTTTCTTT; CDR3: CASSQAGVGAEEAFF; V: TRBV4-3; size: once; D: -; J: TRBJ1-1
DNA: TGTGCCAGCAGCATTCGACAGCTCAATGAGCAGTTCTTC; CDR3: CASSIRQLNEQFF; V: TRBV7-9; size: -; D: -; J: TRBJ2-1
DNA: TGCAGTGCTACGTTCCCGGGACTAGCGGGAAATGAGCAGTTCTTC; CDR3: CSATFPGLAGNEQFF; V: TRBV20-1; size: -; D: TRBD2; J: TRBJ2-1
DNA: TGTGCCACCAACACGGGACACCTAACCGGGGAGCTGTTTTTT; CDR3: CATNTGHLTGELFF; V: TRBV15; size: -; D: -; J: TRBJ2-2
DNA: TGTGCCAGCAGCGGATCAGGGATCTTTGCTTTCTTT; CDR3: CASSGSGIFAFF; V: TRBV7-8; size: -; D: -; J: TRBJ1-1
DNA: TGTGCCAGCAGCCGACCTAGCGGGGCTGAGCAGTTCTTC; CDR3: CASSRPSGAEQFF; V: TRBV3-1; size: few; D: TRBD2; J: TRBJ2-1
DNA: TGCGCCAGCAGCTTGGTGGCTAACTCCTACAATGAGCAGTTCTTC; CDR3: CASSLVANSYNEQFF; V: TRBV5-1; size: few; D: -; J: TRBJ2-1